This TCR beta chain was found in a study of shared clonotypes between healthy human individuals. Study-wide points: In this cohort, only blood was sampled, and tissue repertoires likely differ. Non-shared clonotypes showed lower generation probabilities than clonotypes common to all four donors. Across subsets, estimated richness was generally greater for naive than for memory populations.

TCRdb's copy holds only in-frame clones and misses some; the assay was immunoSEQ multiplex PCR. The sample gives about 2.3 million clones, 85% to 95% of which show up once; 0.3% to 0.4% is in the top ten. Germline CDR1 is MNHNY and CDR2 is SVGAGI (reference sequence). This CDR3 is built from 16 residues. The germline V and J ends were trimmed by 4 bases and 0 bases, with 13 bases remaining between them. A note on this clone: Its antigen remains unidentified.

V and J are TRBV6-6 and TRBJ1-5; D not resolved. This TCR derives from a young man in good health. Some clones in this sample may be carry-over from other donors' samples. Sequencing was performed on naive CD4+ T cells from PBMCs. Regarding subset: CD45RA+ positively selected. In DNA, the CDR3 is TGTGCCAGCAGTTCGGCGACGGACTATAGCAATCAGCCCCAGCATTTT. Protein product: CASSSATDYSNQPQHF.